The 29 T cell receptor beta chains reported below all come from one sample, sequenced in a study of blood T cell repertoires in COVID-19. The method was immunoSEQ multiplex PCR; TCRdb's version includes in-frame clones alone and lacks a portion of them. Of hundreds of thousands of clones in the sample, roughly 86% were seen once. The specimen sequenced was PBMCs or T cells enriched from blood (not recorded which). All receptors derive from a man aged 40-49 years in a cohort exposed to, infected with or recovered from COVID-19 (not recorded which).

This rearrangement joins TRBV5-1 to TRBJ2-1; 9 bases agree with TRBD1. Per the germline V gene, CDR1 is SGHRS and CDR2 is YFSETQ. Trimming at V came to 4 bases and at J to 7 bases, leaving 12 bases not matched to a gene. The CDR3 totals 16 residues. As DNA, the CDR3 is TGCGCCAGCAGCCGGGCCCCGGGACAGGGAAGTAATGAGCAGTTCTTC. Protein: CASSRAPGQGSNEQFF.

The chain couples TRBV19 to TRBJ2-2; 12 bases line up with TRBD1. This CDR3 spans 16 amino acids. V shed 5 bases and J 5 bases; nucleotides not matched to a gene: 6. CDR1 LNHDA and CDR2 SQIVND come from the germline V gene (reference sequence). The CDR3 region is CASSPRDRGLTGELFF. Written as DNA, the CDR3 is TGTGCCAGTAGTCCCCGGGACAGGGGGCTGACCGGGGAGCTGTTTTTT.

The CDR3 region is CASSTTRQYEFF. CDR3 DNA: TGTGCCAGCAGCACCACGCGGCAGTATGAGTTCTTC. The chain uses TRBV28 and TRBJ2-1, with D uncertain. V was cut by 6 bases and J by 14 bases, with 17 bases left in between. There are 12 residues in the CDR3. Per the germline V gene, CDR1 is MDHEN and CDR2 is SYDVKM.

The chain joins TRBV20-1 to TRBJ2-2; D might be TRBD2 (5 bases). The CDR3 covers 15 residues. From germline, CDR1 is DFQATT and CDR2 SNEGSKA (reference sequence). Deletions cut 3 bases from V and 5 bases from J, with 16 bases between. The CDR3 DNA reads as TGCAGTGCTAGTTCCAGTGAGAGAGGGACCGGGGAGCTGTTTTTT. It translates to CSASSSERGTGELFF.

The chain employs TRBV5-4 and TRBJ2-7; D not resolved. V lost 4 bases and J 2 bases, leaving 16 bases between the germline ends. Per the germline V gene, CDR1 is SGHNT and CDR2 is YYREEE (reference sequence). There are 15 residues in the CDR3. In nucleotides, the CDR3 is TGTGCCAGCAGCCGACCCGGCCAGGCTGCCTACGAGCAGTACTTC. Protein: CASSRPGQAAYEQYF. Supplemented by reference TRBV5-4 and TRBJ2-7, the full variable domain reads ETGVTQSPTHLIKTRGQQVTLRCSSQSGHNTVSWYQQALGQGPQFIFQYYREEENGRGNFPPRFSGLQFPNYSSELNVNALELDDSALYLCASSRPGQAAYEQYFGPGTRLTVT.

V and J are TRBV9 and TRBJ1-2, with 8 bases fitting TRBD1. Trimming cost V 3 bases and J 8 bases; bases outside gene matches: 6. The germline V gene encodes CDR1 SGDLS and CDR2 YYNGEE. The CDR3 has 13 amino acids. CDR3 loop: CASSAGGRIGYTF. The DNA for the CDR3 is TGTGCCAGCAGCGCAGGGGGCAGGATCGGCTACACCTTC.

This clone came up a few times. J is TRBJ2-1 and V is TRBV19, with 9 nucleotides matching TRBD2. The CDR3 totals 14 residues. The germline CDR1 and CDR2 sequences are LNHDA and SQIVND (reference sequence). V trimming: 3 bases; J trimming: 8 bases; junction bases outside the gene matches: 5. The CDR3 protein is CASSISGGTHEQFF. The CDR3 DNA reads TGTGCCAGTAGTATTAGCGGGGGAACACATGAGCAGTTCTTC.

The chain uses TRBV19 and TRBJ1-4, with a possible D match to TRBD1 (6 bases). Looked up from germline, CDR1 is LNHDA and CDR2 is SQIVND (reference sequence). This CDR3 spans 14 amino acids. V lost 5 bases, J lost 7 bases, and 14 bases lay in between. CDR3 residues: CASSSEQGREKLFF. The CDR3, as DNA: TGTGCCAGTAGTTCCGAACAGGGCCGTGAAAAACTGTTTTTT.

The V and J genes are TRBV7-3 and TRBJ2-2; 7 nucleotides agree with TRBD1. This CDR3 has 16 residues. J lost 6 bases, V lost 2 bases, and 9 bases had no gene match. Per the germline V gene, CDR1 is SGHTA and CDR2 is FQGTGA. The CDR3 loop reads CASSLRQGLNPGELFF. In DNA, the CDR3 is TGTGCCAGCAGCTTACGACAGGGTCTTAATCCCGGGGAGCTGTTTTTT.

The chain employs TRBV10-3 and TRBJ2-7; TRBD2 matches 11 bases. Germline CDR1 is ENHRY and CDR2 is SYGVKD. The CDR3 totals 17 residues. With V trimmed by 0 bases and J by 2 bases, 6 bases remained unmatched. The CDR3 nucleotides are TGTGCCATCAGTGAGTCTCACTTTAGCGGGAGGGCCTACGAGCAGTACTTC. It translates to CAISESHFSGRAYEQYF.

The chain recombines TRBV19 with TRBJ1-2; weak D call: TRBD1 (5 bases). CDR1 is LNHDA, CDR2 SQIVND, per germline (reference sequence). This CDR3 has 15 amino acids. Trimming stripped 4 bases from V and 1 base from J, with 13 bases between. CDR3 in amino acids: CASSKDTILNYGYTF. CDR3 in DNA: TGTGCCAGTAGTAAGGACACCATCCTTAACTATGGCTACACCTTC.

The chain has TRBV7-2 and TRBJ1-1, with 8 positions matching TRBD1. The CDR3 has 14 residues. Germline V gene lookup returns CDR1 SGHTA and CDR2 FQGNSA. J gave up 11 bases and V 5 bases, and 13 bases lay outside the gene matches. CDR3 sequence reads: CASSNQGARDFAFF. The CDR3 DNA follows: TGTGCCAGCAGCAATCAGGGGGCGCGGGATTTTGCTTTCTTT.

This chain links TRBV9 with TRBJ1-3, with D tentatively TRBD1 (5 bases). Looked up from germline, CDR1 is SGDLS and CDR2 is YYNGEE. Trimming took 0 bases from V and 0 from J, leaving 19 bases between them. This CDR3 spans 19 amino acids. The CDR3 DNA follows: TGTGCCAGCAGCGTAGGTCTGATGAGTTCGGGGGGCTCTGGAAACACCATATATTTT. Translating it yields CASSVGLMSSGGSGNTIYF.

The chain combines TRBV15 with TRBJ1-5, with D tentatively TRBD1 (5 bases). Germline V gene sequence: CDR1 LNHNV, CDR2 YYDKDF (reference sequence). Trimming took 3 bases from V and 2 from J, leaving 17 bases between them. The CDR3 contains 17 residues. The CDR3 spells CATSSRGQGGGNQPQHF. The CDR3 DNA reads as TGTGCCACCAGCAGTAGGGGTCAGGGCGGCGGCAATCAGCCCCAGCATTTT.

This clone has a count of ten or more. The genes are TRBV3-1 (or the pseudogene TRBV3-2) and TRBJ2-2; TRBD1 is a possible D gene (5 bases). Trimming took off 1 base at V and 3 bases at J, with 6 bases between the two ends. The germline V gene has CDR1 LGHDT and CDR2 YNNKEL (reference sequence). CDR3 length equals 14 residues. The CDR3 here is CASSQGRDTGELFF. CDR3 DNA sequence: TGTGCCAGCAGCCAAGGCAGGGACACCGGGGAGCTGTTTTTT.

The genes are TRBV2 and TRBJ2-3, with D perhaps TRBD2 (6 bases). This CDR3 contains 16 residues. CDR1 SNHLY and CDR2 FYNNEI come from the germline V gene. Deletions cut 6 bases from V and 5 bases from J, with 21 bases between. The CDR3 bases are TGTGCCAGCAGCCCCCCGGGCGGGATCAGGGTAGATACGCAGTATTTT. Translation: CASSPPGGIRVDTQYF. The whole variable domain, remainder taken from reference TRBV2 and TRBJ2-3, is EPEVTQTPSHQVTQMGQEVILRCVPISNHLYFYWYRQILGQKVEFLVSFYNNEISEKSEIFDDQFSVERPDGSNFTLKIRSTKLEDSAMYFCASSPPGGIRVDTQYFGPGTRLTVL.

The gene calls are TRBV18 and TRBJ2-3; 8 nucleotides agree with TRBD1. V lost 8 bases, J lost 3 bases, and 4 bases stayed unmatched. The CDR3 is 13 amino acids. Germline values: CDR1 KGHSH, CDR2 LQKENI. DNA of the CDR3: TGTGCCAGCCGAGGACAGGGTACAGATACGCAGTATTTT. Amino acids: CASRGQGTDTQYF. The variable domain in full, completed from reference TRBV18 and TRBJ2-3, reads NAGVMQNPRHLVRRRGQEARLRCSPMKGHSHVYWYRQLPEEGLKFMVYLQKENIIDESGMPKERFSAEFPKEGPSILRIQQVVRGDSAAYFCASRGQGTDTQYFGPGTRLTVL.

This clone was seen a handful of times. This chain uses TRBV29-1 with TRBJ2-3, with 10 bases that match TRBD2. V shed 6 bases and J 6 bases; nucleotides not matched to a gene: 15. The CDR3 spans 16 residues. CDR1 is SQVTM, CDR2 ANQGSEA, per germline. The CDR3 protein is CSVDGASGSGGDTQYF. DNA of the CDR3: TGCAGCGTGGATGGTGCTAGCGGGAGTGGTGGGGATACGCAGTATTTT.

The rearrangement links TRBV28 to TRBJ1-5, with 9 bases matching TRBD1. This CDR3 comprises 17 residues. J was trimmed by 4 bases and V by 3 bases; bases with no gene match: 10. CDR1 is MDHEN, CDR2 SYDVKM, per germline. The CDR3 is CASSLGDRVYGNQPQHF. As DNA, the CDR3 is TGTGCCAGCAGTTTGGGGGACAGGGTATATGGGAATCAGCCCCAGCATTTT. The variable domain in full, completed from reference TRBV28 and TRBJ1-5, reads DVKVTQSSRYLVKRTGEKVFLECVQDMDHENMFWYRQDPGLGLRLIYFSYDVKMKEKGDIPEGYSVSREKKERFSLILESASTNQTSMYLCASSLGDRVYGNQPQHFGDGTRLSIL.

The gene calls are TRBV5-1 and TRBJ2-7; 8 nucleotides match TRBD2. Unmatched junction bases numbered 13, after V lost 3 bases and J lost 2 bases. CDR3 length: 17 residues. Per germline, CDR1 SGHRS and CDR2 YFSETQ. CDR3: CASSSGGGTSGAYEQYF. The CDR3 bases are TGCGCCAGCAGCTCTGGTGGAGGAACTAGCGGCGCCTACGAGCAGTACTTC.

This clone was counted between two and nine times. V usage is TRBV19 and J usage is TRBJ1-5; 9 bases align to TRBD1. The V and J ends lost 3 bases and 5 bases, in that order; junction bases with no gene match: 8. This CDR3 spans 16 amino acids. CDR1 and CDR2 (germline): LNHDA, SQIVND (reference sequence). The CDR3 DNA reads TGTGCCAGTAGTATGGGACAGGGAGGTAGGCATCAGCCCCAGCATTTT. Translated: CASSMGQGGRHQPQHF.

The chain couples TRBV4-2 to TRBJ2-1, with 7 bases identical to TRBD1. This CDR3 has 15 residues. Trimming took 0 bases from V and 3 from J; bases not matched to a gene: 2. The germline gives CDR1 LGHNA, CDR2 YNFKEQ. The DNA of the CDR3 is TGTGCCAGCAGCCAAGATGGGGACAGCTACAATGAGCAGTTCTTC. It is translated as CASSQDGDSYNEQFF.

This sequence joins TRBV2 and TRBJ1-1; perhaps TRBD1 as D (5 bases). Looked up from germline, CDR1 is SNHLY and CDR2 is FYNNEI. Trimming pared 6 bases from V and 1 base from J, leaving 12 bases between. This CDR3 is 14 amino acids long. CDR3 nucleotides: TGTGCCAGCAGCGCCGGGGGGACGAACACTGAAGCTTTCTTT. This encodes CASSAGGTNTEAFF.

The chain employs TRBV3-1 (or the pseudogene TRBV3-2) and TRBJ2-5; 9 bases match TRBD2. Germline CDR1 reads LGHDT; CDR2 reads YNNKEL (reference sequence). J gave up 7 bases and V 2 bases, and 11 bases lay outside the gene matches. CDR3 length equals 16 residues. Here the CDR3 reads CASSQQLAGPRGTQYF. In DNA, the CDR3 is TGTGCCAGCAGCCAACAGCTAGCGGGGCCTCGGGGGACCCAGTACTTC.

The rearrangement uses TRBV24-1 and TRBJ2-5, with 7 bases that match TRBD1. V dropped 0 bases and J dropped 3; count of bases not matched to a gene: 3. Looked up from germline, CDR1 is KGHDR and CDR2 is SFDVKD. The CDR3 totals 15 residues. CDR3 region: CATSDLGDRKETQYF. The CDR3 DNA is TGTGCCACCAGTGATTTGGGGGACAGAAAAGAGACCCAGTACTTC.

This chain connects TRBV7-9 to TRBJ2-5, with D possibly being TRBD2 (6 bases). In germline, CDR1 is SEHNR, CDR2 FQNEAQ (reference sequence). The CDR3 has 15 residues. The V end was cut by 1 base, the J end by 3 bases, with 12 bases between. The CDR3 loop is CASSLVIAVKETQYF. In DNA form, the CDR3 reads TGTGCCAGCAGCTTAGTGATAGCGGTAAAAGAGACCCAGTACTTC.

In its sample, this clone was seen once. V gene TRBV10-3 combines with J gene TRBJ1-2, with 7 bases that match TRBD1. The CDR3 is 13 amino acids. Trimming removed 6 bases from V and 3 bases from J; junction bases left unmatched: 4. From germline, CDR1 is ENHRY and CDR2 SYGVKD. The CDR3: CAIRGQSDYGYTF. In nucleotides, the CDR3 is TGTGCCATCAGGGGACAGAGCGACTATGGCTACACCTTC.

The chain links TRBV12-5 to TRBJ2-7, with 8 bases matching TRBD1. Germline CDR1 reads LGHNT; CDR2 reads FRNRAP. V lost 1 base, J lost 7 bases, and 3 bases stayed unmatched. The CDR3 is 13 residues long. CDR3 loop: CASGLGNRGEQYF. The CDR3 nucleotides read TGTGCTAGTGGTTTGGGGAACAGGGGGGAGCAGTACTTC. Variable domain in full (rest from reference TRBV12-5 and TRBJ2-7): DARVTQTPRHKVTEMGQEVTMRCQPILGHNTVFWYRQTMMQGLELLAYFRNRAPLDDSGMPKDRFSAEMPDATLATLKIQPSEPRDSAVYFCASGLGNRGEQYFGPGTRLTVT.

DNA of the CDR3: TGTGCCAGCAGTTTTAGGTTGCGGGAGGGCCCCGGGGAGCTGTTTTTT. It specifies CASSFRLREGPGELFF. The chain couples TRBV27 to TRBJ2-2; 9 bases match TRBD2. The CDR3 runs 16 residues. Per the germline V gene, CDR1 is MNHEY and CDR2 is SMNVEV (reference sequence). The V and J ends lost 3 bases and 6 bases, in that order; junction bases with no gene match: 8.